These T cell receptor beta chains were read from a single sample in a study of blood T cell repertoires in COVID-19. Libraries were prepared by immunoSEQ multiplex PCR; TCRdb keeps only in-frame clonotypes and omits some of them. The table lists about 170,000 clones, around nine tenths of them singletons. Sequenced sample: peripheral blood. Source of these receptors: a man between 65 and 79 years old with acute or convalescent COVID-19. CDR3s include the opening cysteine and the closing phenylalanine or tryptophan. A D gene is named only where the DNA matches it firmly. The size field is filled for only some rows; it gives once, few, many or a size class.

>TRBD1|TRBV12-3/TRBV12-4|TRBJ1-1|-
CASTRDRNTEAFF
TGTGCCAGCACCCGGGACAGAAACACTGAAGCTTTCTTT
>-|TRBV5-1|TRBJ2-1|few
CASSLMQGFTYNEQFF
TGCGCCAGCAGCTTGATGCAGGGTTTCACCTACAATGAGCAGTTCTTC
>-|TRBV6-5|TRBJ2-7|few
CASSYGGPFYEQYF
TGTGCCAGCAGTTACGGCGGCCCCTTCTACGAGCAGTACTTC
>-|TRBV7-9|TRBJ2-6|-
CASSPGGANVLTF
TGTGCCAGCAGCCCGGGGGGGGCCAACGTCCTGACTTTC
>-|TRBV6-4|TRBJ2-2|-
CASSVGGANTGELFF
TGTGCCAGCAGTGTGGGGGGGGCCAACACCGGGGAGCTGTTTTTT
>-|TRBV5-1|TRBJ2-2|once
CASSPRSLPANTGELFF
TGCGCCAGCAGCCCTAGGTCCCTACCCGCGAACACCGGGGAGCTGTTTTTT
>-|TRBV7-9|TRBJ1-4|-
CASSFAGAREKLFF
TGTGCCAGCAGCTTCGCGGGGGCGCGGGAAAAACTGTTTTTT
>-|TRBV7-2|TRBJ2-5|-
CASSLEAYRRETQYF
TGTGCCAGCAGCTTAGAGGCTTACAGGCGAGAGACCCAGTACTTC
>-|TRBV10-2|TRBJ1-1|-
CASSAGKGGTTEAFF
TGCGCCAGCAGTGCAGGGAAAGGCGGTACCACTGAAGCTTTCTTT
>-|TRBV6-5|TRBJ1-2|-
CASRSIAGGGYTF
TGTGCCAGCAGAAGCATCGCTGGTGGTGGCTACACCTTC
>-|TRBV6-5|TRBJ1-1|-
CASRSQTNTEAFF
TGTGCCAGCAGGTCACAGACGAACACTGAAGCTTTCTTT
>-|TRBV5-6|TRBJ2-7|-
CASSLVEGAGYEQYF
TGTGCCAGCAGCTTGGTGGAGGGGGCCGGTTACGAGCAGTACTTC
>-|TRBV5-8|TRBJ1-2|once
CASSLKGQVYGYTF
TGTGCCAGCAGCTTGAAGGGACAAGTCTATGGCTACACCTTC
>-|TRBV6-5|TRBJ2-1|-
CASSPRGRNEQFF
TGTGCCAGCAGCCCCCGTGGGCGTAATGAGCAGTTCTTC
>TRBD1|TRBV6-2/TRBV6-3|TRBJ1-1|-
CASSYQGVRGTEAFF
TGTGCCAGCAGTTACCAGGGGGTTAGGGGCACTGAAGCTTTCTTT
>TRBD2|TRBV15|TRBJ2-1|few
CATSSYGTSGLNEQFF
TGTGCCACCAGCAGTTATGGGACTAGCGGGCTAAATGAGCAGTTCTTC
>TRBD1|TRBV3-1/TRBV3-2|TRBJ1-4|-
CASSPRDRAEDNEKLFF
TGTGCCAGCAGCCCTAGGGACAGGGCAGAGGATAATGAAAAACTGTTTTTT
>TRBD1|TRBV5-1|TRBJ2-6|once
CASSLQGAGANVLTF
TGCGCCAGCAGCCTACAGGGGGCTGGGGCCAACGTCCTGACTTTC
>TRBD1|TRBV4-3|TRBJ2-2|-
CASSQPSGQAKNTGELFF
TGCGCCAGCAGCCAACCATCTGGACAGGCCAAAAACACCGGGGAGCTGTTTTTT
>TRBD1|TRBV3-1/TRBV3-2|TRBJ1-1|-
CASSSRDRVPAGAFF
TGTGCCAGCAGCTCCCGGGACAGGGTACCTGCTGGAGCTTTCTTT
>-|TRBV5-1|TRBJ2-6|-
CASSLVSGAGANVLTF
TGCGCCAGCAGCTTGGTTTCGGGAGCCGGGGCCAACGTCCTGACTTTC
>TRBD2|TRBV2|TRBJ2-5|-
CASSEVLVLAGGAQYF
TGTGCCAGCAGTGAAGTCCTTGTACTAGCGGGAGGGGCCCAGTACTTC
>TRBD1|TRBV30|TRBJ1-1|-
CAWRGTGGTEAFF
TGTGCCTGGAGGGGGACAGGGGGAACTGAAGCTTTCTTT
>-|TRBV27|TRBJ1-5|-
CASSSASQGSNQPQHF
TGTGCCAGCAGTTCCGCCTCCCAGGGGAGCAATCAGCCCCAGCATTTT
>TRBD1|TRBV5-1|TRBJ2-7|-
CASIPDRGGEQYF
TGCGCCAGCATCCCGGACAGGGGGGGAGAGCAGTACTTC
>TRBD1|TRBV6-5|TRBJ1-1|-
CASSYRGRGSYTEAFF
TGTGCCAGCAGTTACAGGGGGCGCGGGTCGTACACTGAAGCTTTCTTT
>TRBD2|TRBV6-1|TRBJ2-3|-
CASSGGADSTDTQYF
TGTGCCAGCAGCGGGGGGGCCGACTCCACAGATACGCAGTATTTT
>TRBD1|TRBV2|TRBJ1-5|-
CASSEQGADQPQHF
TGTGCCAGCAGTGAACAGGGGGCCGATCAGCCCCAGCATTTT
>TRBD1|TRBV9|TRBJ1-5|-
CASSLGQGANQPQHF
TGTGCCAGCAGCCTAGGACAGGGGGCGAATCAGCCCCAGCATTTT